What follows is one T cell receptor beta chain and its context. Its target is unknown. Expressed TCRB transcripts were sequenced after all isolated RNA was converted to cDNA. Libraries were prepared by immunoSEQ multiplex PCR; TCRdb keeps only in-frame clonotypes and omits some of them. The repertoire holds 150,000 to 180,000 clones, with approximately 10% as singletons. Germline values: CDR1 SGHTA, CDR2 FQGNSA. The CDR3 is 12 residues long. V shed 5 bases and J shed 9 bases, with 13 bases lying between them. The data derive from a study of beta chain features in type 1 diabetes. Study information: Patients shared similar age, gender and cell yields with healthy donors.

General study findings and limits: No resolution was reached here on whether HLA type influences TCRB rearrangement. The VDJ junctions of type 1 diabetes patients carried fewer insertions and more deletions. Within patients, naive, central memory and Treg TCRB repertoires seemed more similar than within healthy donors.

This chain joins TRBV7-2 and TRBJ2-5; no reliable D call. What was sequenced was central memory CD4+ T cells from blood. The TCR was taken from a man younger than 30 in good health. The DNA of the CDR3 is TGTGCCAGCAGCGCCCGGCTTGTAGCCCAGTACTTC. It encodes CASSARLVAQYF.